These 28 T cell receptor beta chains were all obtained from the same sample, sequenced in a study of T cell responses to AZD1222 COVID-19 vaccine. Only in-frame clones appear in the TCRdb table, and some are missing; sequencing was by immunoSEQ multiplex PCR. The sample holds 60,000 to 75,000 clones; roughly 85% are singletons and the top ten take approximately 18%. The sequences come from peripheral blood, collected on day 0 of AZD1222 vaccination. These receptor sequences come from an adult in good health.

This rearrangement joins TRBV5-1 to TRBJ2-5, with D perhaps TRBD1 or TRBD2 (5 bases each). The germline V gene has CDR1 SGHRS and CDR2 YFSETQ. The CDR3 runs 15 residues. The ends were cut back, 3 bases at V and 4 bases at J, with 16 bases in the middle. DNA for the CDR3: TGCGCCAGCAGCTACGGACTCCAGGGACCAGAGACCCAGTACTTC. Translating it yields CASSYGLQGPETQYF.

This clone was observed a single time. The rearrangement links TRBV5-4 to TRBJ1-6; TRBD1 is a possible D gene (6 bases). V gave up 0 bases and J gave up 7 bases, with 11 bases separating them. Germline lookup yields CDR1 SGHNT and CDR2 YYREEE (reference sequence). This CDR3 contains 15 residues. CDR3 in amino acids: CASSLEGQGNSPLHF. In nucleotides, the CDR3 is TGTGCCAGCAGCTTGGAGGGGCAGGGGAATTCACCCCTCCACTTT.

J is TRBJ1-6 and V is TRBV19; perhaps TRBD1 as D (5 bases). The V gene's germline CDR1 is LNHDA and CDR2 SQIVND (reference sequence). The CDR3 runs 14 residues. V lost 8 bases, J lost 10 bases, and 18 bases lay in between. The CDR3 region has the DNA TGTGCCAGTGGGACTCTGACAGTGGAATCACCCCTCCACTTT. This codes for CASGTLTVESPLHF.

This chain uses TRBV28 with TRBJ1-2; maybe TRBD1 (6 bases). V was cut by 8 bases and J by 4 bases, with 11 bases left in between. Germline assignment: CDR1 MDHEN and CDR2 SYDVKM. This CDR3 spans 12 amino acids. The CDR3: CASLAGVYGYTF. Here the CDR3 DNA reads TGTGCCAGCCTTGCAGGGGTCTATGGCTACACCTTC.

The rearrangement links TRBV5-1 to TRBJ2-2, with 9 bases matching TRBD2. Germline V gives CDR1 SGHRS, CDR2 YFSETQ. Germline trimming cut 0 bases from V and 7 bases from J; bases unmatched to any gene: 10. The CDR3 has 17 residues. The CDR3 region is CASSLAGAGGPVGELFF. CDR3 DNA sequence: TGCGCCAGCAGCTTGGCCGGGGCGGGGGGGCCGGTCGGGGAGCTGTTTTTT.

The J gene is TRBJ1-2, the V gene TRBV27, with 7 bases aligning to TRBD1. Trimming cost V 0 bases and J 5 bases; bases outside gene matches: 9. Germline V gene lookup returns CDR1 MNHEY and CDR2 SMNVEV (reference sequence). CDR3 length equals 16 residues. CDR3 nucleotides: TGTGCCAGCAGTTTATCCCCCTCGACAGGGAGGTATGGCTACACCTTC. Its protein product is CASSLSPSTGRYGYTF.

This clone has a single count. J is TRBJ1-5 and V is TRBV21-1. TRBV21-1 is reported as a pseudogene. The CDR3 length is 15 residues. The CDR3 nucleotides read TGTGCCAGCAGCAGCCGACTGACAAGCAATCAGCCCCAGCATTTT. Encoded protein: CASSSRLTSNQPQHF.

The V and J genes are TRBV5-1 and TRBJ1-5, with D possibly matching TRBD1 (6 bases). Germline V gene data show CDR1 as SGHRS and CDR2 as YFSETQ. V dropped 4 bases and J dropped 6 bases, with 14 bases sitting between them. CDR3 length: 14 residues. The DNA for the CDR3 is TGCGCCAGCAGCCCGGGTACAGGGAGTCAGCCCCAGCATTTT. Translating gives CASSPGTGSQPQHF.

J is TRBJ1-1 and V is TRBV10-3; TRBD1 matches 7 bases. The CDR3 totals 12 residues. V gave up 6 bases and J gave up 5 bases; unmatched junction bases: 3. CDR1 and CDR2 (germline): ENHRY, SYGVKD. This chain's CDR3 is CAISRQGTEAFF. Here the CDR3 DNA reads TGTGCCATCAGCCGACAGGGAACTGAAGCTTTCTTT.

The chain joins TRBV28 to TRBJ1-5; the D gene is possibly TRBD1 (5 bases). Germline CDR1 and CDR2: MDHEN and SYDVKM. V lost 6 bases and J lost 2, with 11 bases in between. The CDR3 consists of 14 residues. The CDR3: CASRWGGGNQPQHF. CDR3 nucleotides: TGTGCCAGCAGATGGGGAGGGGGCAATCAGCCCCAGCATTTT.

This clone was found a few times. This chain joins TRBV24-1 and TRBJ2-2, with D uncertain. CDR1 KGHDR and CDR2 SFDVKD come from the germline V gene. This CDR3 has 13 residues. V was clipped by 0 bases and J by 6 bases, with 4 bases between them. The CDR3 spells CATSDLGSGELFF. Written as DNA, the CDR3 is TGTGCCACCAGTGATTTGGGTTCCGGGGAGCTGTTTTTT.

This rearrangement joins TRBV29-1 to TRBJ1-1; D remains ambiguous. The germline gives CDR1 SQVTM, CDR2 ANQGSEA. V was pared by 6 bases and J by 0 bases, with 8 bases between. The CDR3 extends over 12 amino acids. DNA of the CDR3: TGCAGCGTATTAACGGTGAACACTGAAGCTTTCTTT. As protein: CSVLTVNTEAFF. Drawing the rest from reference TRBV29-1 and TRBJ1-1, the complete variable domain is SAVISQKPSRDICQRGTSLTIQCQVDSQVTMMFWYRQQPGQSLTLIATANQGSEATYESGFVIDKFPISRPNLTFSTLTVSNMSPEDSSIYLCSVLTVNTEAFFGQGTRLTVV.

CDR3 sequence reads: CASSLGLEGGELFF. The DNA for the CDR3 is TGCGCCAGCAGCTTGGGACTAGAGGGCGGGGAGCTGTTTTTT. The chain is built from TRBV5-1 and TRBJ2-2; weak D call: TRBD2 (6 bases). Germline CDR1 reads SGHRS; CDR2 reads YFSETQ. This CDR3 contains 14 residues. Trimming removed 0 bases from V and 7 bases from J, with 10 bases in between.

This chain uses TRBV5-4 with TRBJ2-1; 8 bases agree with TRBD1. CDR3 size: 13 residues. V dropped 4 bases and J dropped 8; count of bases not matched to a gene: 5. The germline V gene has CDR1 SGHNT and CDR2 YYREEE (reference sequence). The CDR3 DNA reads as TGTGCCAGCAGCAGGGACAGGATTGATGAGCAGTTCTTC. Its protein is CASSRDRIDEQFF.

The chain links TRBV5-4 to TRBJ2-1, with 8 bases fitting TRBD2. The germline V gene has CDR1 SGHNT and CDR2 YYREEE (reference sequence). The ends lost 3 bases at V and 2 bases at J; junction bases unmatched: 7. The CDR3 extends over 16 amino acids. As DNA, the CDR3 is TGTGCCAGCAGCTCACTAGCGGCCTCCCCCTACAATGAGCAGTTCTTC. It encodes CASSSLAASPYNEQFF.

The gene calls are TRBV3-1 (or the pseudogene TRBV3-2) and TRBJ1-1; no definite D call. V was shortened by 2 bases and J by 1 base, with 8 bases between the two germline ends. The germline gives CDR1 LGHDT, CDR2 YNNKEL (reference sequence). The CDR3 loop spans 14 amino acids. CDR3 in amino acids: CASSQRSQNTEAFF. The CDR3 coding sequence is TGTGCCAGCAGCCAACGAAGCCAGAACACTGAAGCTTTCTTT.

This chain uses TRBV24-1 with TRBJ2-1, with D possibly being TRBD1 or TRBD2 (6 bases each). This CDR3 comprises 13 residues. Trimming removed 9 bases at V and 5 bases at J, with 13 bases between. Germline lookup yields CDR1 KGHDR and CDR2 SFDVKD. The CDR3 sequence is CATGGPLNNEQFF. The CDR3 coding sequence is TGTGCCACCGGGGGGCCGCTTAACAATGAGCAGTTCTTC.

The table lists this clone with a count of one. The genes are TRBV2 and TRBJ1-5, with unresolved D. Germline V CDR1 and CDR2: SNHLY, FYNNEI. V was trimmed by 5 bases and J by 0 bases, leaving 8 bases between them. The CDR3 loop spans 14 amino acids. Here the CDR3 reads CASSMTSSNQPQHF. CDR3 in DNA: TGTGCCAGCAGTATGACAAGTAGCAATCAGCCCCAGCATTTT.

The chain joins TRBV11-2 to TRBJ2-7; 12 bases line up with TRBD2. CDR3 length: 15 residues. The junction had 7 bases not matched to a gene; V was cut back by 8 bases and J by 2 bases. Germline V gene lookup returns CDR1 SGHAT and CDR2 FQNNGV. In DNA form, the CDR3 reads TGTGCCAGCCAAATCCTAGCGGGGGGGCCCTACGAGCAGTACTTC. Translating it yields CASQILAGGPYEQYF.

V usage is TRBV7-6 and J usage is TRBJ2-5; D remains ambiguous. CDR3 length: 11 residues. The V and J ends lost 2 bases and 5 bases respectively, with 3 bases between them. In germline, CDR1 is SGHVS, CDR2 FNYEAQ. For the CDR3, the DNA is TGTGCCAGCAGCTTACAGGAGACCCAGTACTTC. Translation gives CASSLQETQYF.

This clone was seen once. This chain connects TRBV6-1 to TRBJ1-5; no definite D call. Germline CDR1 and CDR2: MNHNS and SASEGT. The V end was cut by 0 bases, the J end by 7 bases, with 19 bases between. This CDR3 region has 17 residues. The CDR3 bases are TGTGCCAGCAGTGAAGCGGTAAGAGGCAGAGCGGGCCAGCCCCAGCATTTT. Its protein is CASSEAVRGRAGQPQHF.

This chain links TRBV7-2 with TRBJ1-6, with D unresolved. The CDR3 runs 13 residues. V gave up 5 bases and J gave up 13 bases, with 15 bases separating them. The V gene's germline CDR1 is SGHTA and CDR2 FQGNSA. The CDR3 region is CASSPREASPLHF. Written as DNA, the CDR3 is TGTGCCAGCAGCCCACGGGAGGCATCGCCCCTCCACTTT.

The chain combines TRBV30 with TRBJ1-1, with 8 bases aligning to TRBD1. Germline-derived CDR1 and CDR2 are GTSNPN and SVGIG (reference sequence). The CDR3 runs 14 residues. J gave up 1 base and V 2 bases, and 3 bases lay outside the gene matches. CDR3 sequence (DNA): TGTGCCTGGAGTAGACAGGGGAAGAACACTGAAGCTTTCTTT. Translating it yields CAWSRQGKNTEAFF.

The rearrangement links TRBV9 to TRBJ2-2; the D call may be TRBD1 or TRBD2 (6 bases each). Trimming pared 0 bases from V and 5 bases from J, leaving 11 bases between. This CDR3 comprises 15 residues. The germline V gene encodes CDR1 SGDLS and CDR2 YYNGEE. The CDR3 here is CASSVEGGPTGELFF. As DNA, the CDR3 is TGTGCCAGCAGCGTAGAGGGGGGACCGACCGGGGAGCTGTTTTTT.

The CDR3 sequence: CARYRQGASAFF. CDR3 DNA: TGTGCCAGGTATCGACAGGGGGCCTCAGCTTTCTTT. The rearrangement joins TRBV2 to TRBJ1-1; TRBD1 aligns across 10 bases. The CDR3 extends over 12 amino acids. V lost 9 bases, J lost 10 bases, and 8 bases stayed unmatched. Germline CDR1 reads SNHLY; CDR2 reads FYNNEI.

The DNA of the CDR3 is TGCGCCAGCAGCTTGTATCCGGCGGCCACCGGGGAGCTGTTTTTT. It specifies CASSLYPAATGELFF. The genes are TRBV5-1 and TRBJ2-2; D uncertain. Looked up from germline, CDR1 is SGHRS and CDR2 is YFSETQ. This CDR3 is 15 amino acids long. Trimming took off 1 base at V and 4 bases at J, with 11 bases between the two ends. The entire variable domain, with the rest obtained from reference TRBV5-1 and TRBJ2-2, is as follows: KAGVTQTPRYLIKTRGQQVTLSCSPISGHRSVSWYQQTPGQGLQFLFEYFSETQRNKGNFPGRFSGRQFSNSRSEMNVSTLELGDSALYLCASSLYPAATGELFFGEGSRLTVL.

The genes are TRBV21-1 and TRBJ1-1; the table assigns TRBD1, which was not confirmed against the DNA. TRBV21-1 represents a pseudogene. The length of the CDR3 is 13 residues. The CDR3 nucleotides read TGTGCCAGCAGCAAAGCACAGAACACTGAAGCTTTCTTT. Its translation is CASSKAQNTEAFF.

The chain employs TRBV6-1 and TRBJ2-1; perhaps TRBD2 as D (7 bases). CDR1 is MNHNS, CDR2 SASEGT, per germline. CDR3 size: 16 residues. Between the trimmed V and J ends, which lost 3 bases and 4 bases, there was a span of 16 bases. CDR3 sequence: CASSDEGGEGYNEQFF. The CDR3 DNA reads as TGTGCCAGCAGTGACGAGGGGGGGGAGGGATACAATGAGCAGTTCTTC.